This T cell receptor beta chain was recorded in a study of OX40 agonist ivuxolimab in advanced cancers. Study in general: Ivuxolimab was delivered to patients intravenously every 2 weeks at doses spanning 0.01 to 10 mg/kg. Three patients showed partial responses: one hepatocellular carcinoma and two cutaneous melanoma cases.

Profiling relied on immunoSEQ multiplex PCR, and the TCRdb table lists in-frame clones only, not all of them. The repertoire holds roughly 80,000 clones, with around four fifths as singletons. Germline V gene data show CDR1 as MNHNS and CDR2 as SASEGT. The CDR3 consists of 14 residues. Trimming cost V 6 bases and J 9 bases, with 21 bases left between them. This receptor was taken from an adult with an advanced solid tumor such as melanoma, head and neck, liver or kidney cancer. Material: CD4+ or CD8+ T cells sorted from blood, obtained in a trial of the OX40 agonist ivuxolimab. This rearrangement joins TRBV6-1 to TRBJ2-7; D may correspond to TRBD1 or TRBD2 (5 bases each). The CDR3 region is CASRGDRTRLGQYF. The CDR3 DNA sequence: TGTGCCAGCAGGGGGGACCGAACGCGATTGGGGCAGTACTTC.